What follows is one TCR beta chain and its context. This entry belongs to a study of cytomegalovirus exposure and HLA in healthy donors. J lost 6 bases, V lost 2 bases, and 6 bases had no gene match. CDR3 length: 16 amino acids. Germline V gives CDR1 SGHNT, CDR2 YENEEA. Primers for the PCR totalled 60 Vbeta and 13 Jbeta. The protocol was immunoSEQ multiplex PCR, while the TCRdb copy is restricted to in-frame clones and leaves out a portion. The sample carries about 62,000 clones, 70% to 75% recorded once. V is TRBV11-3 and J is TRBJ2-2, with TRBD2 identical over 10 bases. This sequence was found in a young woman in good health and CMV-seronegative. Material for sequencing was PBMCs. The DNA of the CDR3 is TGTGCCAGCAGCTTAAGACTAGCGGGTTGGTCCGGGGAGCTGTTTTTT. Translating gives CASSLRLAGWSGELFF.